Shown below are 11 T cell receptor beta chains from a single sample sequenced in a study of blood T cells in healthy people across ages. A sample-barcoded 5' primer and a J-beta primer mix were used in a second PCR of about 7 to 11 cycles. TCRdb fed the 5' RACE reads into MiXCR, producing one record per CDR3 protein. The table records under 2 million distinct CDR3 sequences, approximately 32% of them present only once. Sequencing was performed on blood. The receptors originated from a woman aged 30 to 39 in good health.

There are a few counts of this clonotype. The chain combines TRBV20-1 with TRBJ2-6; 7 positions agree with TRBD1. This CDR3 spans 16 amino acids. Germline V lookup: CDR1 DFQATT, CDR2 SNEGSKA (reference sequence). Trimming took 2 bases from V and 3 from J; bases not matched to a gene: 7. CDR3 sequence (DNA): TGCAGTGCTAGAAGACAGGGCCTAGGTGGGGCCAACGTCCTGACTTTC. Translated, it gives CSARRQGLGGANVLTF.

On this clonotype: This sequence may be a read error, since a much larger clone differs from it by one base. CDR3 residues: CSVEEEGSGQYF. CDR3 coding DNA: TGCAGCGTTGAAGAAGAGGGTTCAGGGCAGTACTTC. The V call is TRBV29-1, the J call TRBJ2-5; D tentatively fits TRBD1 or TRBD2 (5 bases each). Germline CDR1 is SQVTM and CDR2 is ANQGSEA. This CDR3 spans 12 amino acids. Trimming removed 0 bases from V and 11 bases from J, with 13 bases in between.

The CDR3 DNA is TGTGCCAGCAGTGAAGACCGGGACAGCTTAATTAACTATGGCTACACCTTC. It codes for CASSEDRDSLINYGYTF. V gene TRBV2 combines with J gene TRBJ1-2, with 7 bases aligning to TRBD1. This CDR3 comprises 17 residues. After removal of 1 base from V and 1 base from J, the junction contained 9 bases not matched to a gene. Germline lookup yields CDR1 SNHLY and CDR2 FYNNEI.

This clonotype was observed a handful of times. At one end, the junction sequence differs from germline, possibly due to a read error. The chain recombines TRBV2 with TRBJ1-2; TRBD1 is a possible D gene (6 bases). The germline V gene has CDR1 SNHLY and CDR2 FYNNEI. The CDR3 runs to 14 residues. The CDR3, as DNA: TGTGCCAGCAGAGGGACGGGGGGCAACTATGGCTACACCTTT. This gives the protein CASRGTGGNYGYTF.

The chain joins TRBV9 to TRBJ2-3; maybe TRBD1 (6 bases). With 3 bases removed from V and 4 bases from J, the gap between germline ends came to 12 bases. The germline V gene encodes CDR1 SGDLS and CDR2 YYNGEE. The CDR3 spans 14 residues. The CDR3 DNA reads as TGTGCCAGCAGCGACACAGGGTATGCAGATACGCAGTATTTT. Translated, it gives CASSDTGYADTQYF.

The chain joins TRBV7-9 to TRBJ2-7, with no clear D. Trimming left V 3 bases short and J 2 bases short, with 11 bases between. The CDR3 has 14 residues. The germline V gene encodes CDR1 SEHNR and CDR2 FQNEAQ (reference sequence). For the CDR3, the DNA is TGTGCCAGCAGCTTTGCGACACCAGCCTACGAGCAGTACTTC. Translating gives CASSFATPAYEQYF.

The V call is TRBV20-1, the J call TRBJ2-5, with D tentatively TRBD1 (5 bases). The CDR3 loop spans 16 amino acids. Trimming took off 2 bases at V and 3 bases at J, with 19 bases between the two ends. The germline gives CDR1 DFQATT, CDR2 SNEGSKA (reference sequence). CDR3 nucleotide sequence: TGCAGTGCTAGAAAACCCGTATCCGACAGTAAAGAGACCCAGTACTTC. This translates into CSARKPVSDSKETQYF.

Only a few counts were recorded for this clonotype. CDR3 protein: CAISGIQGAYGYTF. In DNA form, the CDR3 reads TGTGCCATCAGTGGTATCCAGGGGGCCTATGGCTACACCTTC. The V and J genes are TRBV10-3 and TRBJ1-2; TRBD1 agrees at 8 bases. This CDR3 has 14 amino acids. V shed 4 bases and J 4 bases; nucleotides not matched to a gene: 5. Germline CDR1 reads ENHRY; CDR2 reads SYGVKD.

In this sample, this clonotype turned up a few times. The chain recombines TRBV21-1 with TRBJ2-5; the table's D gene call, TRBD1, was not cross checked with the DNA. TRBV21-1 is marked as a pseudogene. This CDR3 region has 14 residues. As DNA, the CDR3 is TGTGCCAGCCAGAGCACAGGGGAGAGGGAGACCCAGTACTTC. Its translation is CASQSTGERETQYF.

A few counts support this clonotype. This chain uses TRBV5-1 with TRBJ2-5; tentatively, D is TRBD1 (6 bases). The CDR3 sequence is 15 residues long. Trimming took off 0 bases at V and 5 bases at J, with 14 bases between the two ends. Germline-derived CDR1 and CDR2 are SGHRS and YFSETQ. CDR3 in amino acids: CASSLGDTRRETQYF. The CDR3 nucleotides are TGCGCCAGCAGCTTGGGGGACACACGGAGGGAGACCCAGTACTTC.

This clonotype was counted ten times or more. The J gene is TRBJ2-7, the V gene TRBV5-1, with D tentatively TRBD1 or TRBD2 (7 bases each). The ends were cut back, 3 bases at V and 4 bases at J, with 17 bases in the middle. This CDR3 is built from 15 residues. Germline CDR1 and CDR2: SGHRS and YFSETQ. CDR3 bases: TGCGCCAGCAGCTCAAGGGGGGGACAGTCTTACGAGCAGTACTTC. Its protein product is CASSSRGGQSYEQYF.